These T cell receptor beta chains were read from a single sample in a study of T cells in Graves' hyperthyroidism and ophthalmopathy. Using its own MiXCR run on the multiplex PCR reads, TCRdb lists one record per CDR3 protein. The sample shows roughly 750,000 distinct CDR3 sequences, about 16% of them seen only once. The sample taken for sequencing was blood. The source of these receptors is a man aged 18-30 years with Graves' hyperthyroidism. Both conserved end residues are part of each CDR3. D genes are given only for firm matches. Some rows have no size entry. The others give once, few or many, or a class for an expanded clone.

TRBJ2-1 many TRBD2 TRBV11-2 TGTGCCAGCAGCTCCGGCGGGAGGGCCTACAATGAGCAGTTCTTC CASSSGGRAYNEQFF
TRBJ2-3 . . TRBV20-1 TGCAGTGCTAGAAAGGGTTCTAGCACAGATACGCAGTATTTT CSARKGSSTDTQYF
TRBJ2-1 . TRBD1 TRBV29-1 TGCAGCGTAGGGACAGGGGTCGTATACAATGAGCAGTTCTTC CSVGTGVVYNEQFF
TRBJ1-1 . TRBD1 TRBV6-1 TGTGCCAGCAGTTCTCCCGGGACAGGGGGCTTCTTT CASSSPGTGGFF
TRBJ2-7 many . TRBV28 TGTGCCAGCAGAAAACAGGGCCGCTACGAGCAGTACTTC CASRKQGRYEQYF
TRBJ2-3 . TRBD2 TRBV7-9 TGTGCCAGCAGCATTCAGACTAGCGGGAGGGCAGATACGCAGTATTTT CASSIQTSGRADTQYF
TRBJ2-5 . TRBD2 TRBV9 TGTGCCAGCAGCGTAGGGACTAGCGGGAGAGCTCAAGAGACCCAGTACTTC CASSVGTSGRAQETQYF
TRBJ2-3 few TRBD2 TRBV4-2 TGTGCCAGCAGCCAAGCCCAGCTAGCGGGAGGTCGGGATACGCAGTATTTT CASSQAQLAGGRDTQYF
TRBJ2-3 many . TRBV12-3/TRBV12-4 TGTGCCAGCAGCTCCCGGGGCGGTAGCACAGATACGCAGTATTTT CASSSRGGSTDTQYF
TRBJ2-7 many . TRBV28 TGTGCCAGCAGTTTAACGGGGGCGACGTCGGGGGAGCAGTACTTC CASSLTGATSGEQYF
TRBJ2-3 few . TRBV7-3 TGTGCCAGCAGCTTACGGCTAGCACGCACAGATACGCAGTATTTT CASSLRLARTDTQYF
TRBJ2-1 . TRBD1 TRBV20-1 TGCAGTGCTAGTGACAGGGAGAGGGATGAGCAGTTCTTC CSASDRERDEQFF
TRBJ2-1 . TRBD1 TRBV7-8 TGTACCAGCAGCCGGGACAGGGTGAACAATGAGCAGTTCTTC CTSSRDRVNNEQFF
TRBJ1-3 . . TRBV19 TGTGCCAGTAGTATGGGAAGACACAACTCTGGAAACACCATATATTTT CASSMGRHNSGNTIYF
TRBJ2-7 many TRBD2 TRBV7-3 TGTGCCAGCAGTTCCGGGACTAGCGAAGACGAGCAGTACTTC CASSSGTSEDEQYF
TRBJ2-1 . . TRBV5-4 TGTGCCAGCGAAGGGCGGGAACGCCTCAATGAGCAGTTCTTC CASEGRERLNEQFF
TRBJ2-3 many TRBD2 TRBV2 TGTGCCAGCAGTGAACCCTGGGCTAGCGGGACCACTGACACAGATACGCAGTATTTT CASSEPWASGTTDTDTQYF
TRBJ1-2 few . TRBV7-9 TGTGCCAGCAGCCACCCCTATATGTCGGCGGACTATGGCTACACCTTC CASSHPYMSADYGYTF
TRBJ2-2 . . TRBV5-1 TGCGCCAGCATCGACCCGGCGGCAGGGAGAGCCGGGGAGCTGTTTTTT CASIDPAAGRAGELFF
TRBJ2-5 few . TRBV12-3/TRBV12-4 TGTGCCAGCACCTCCGAACAAAGGACCCAGTACTTC CASTSEQRTQYF
TRBJ2-3 . TRBD2 TRBV12-3/TRBV12-4 TGTGCCAGCAGTCGCGGGAGAGCTAGCGGGAGAGTAGATACGCAGTATTTT CASSRGRASGRVDTQYF
TRBJ2-3 many . TRBV5-5 TGTGCCAGCAGCTTGGCCGGGGTAATGATAACAGATACGCAGTATTTT CASSLAGVMITDTQYF
TRBJ2-1 many . TRBV30 TGTGCCTGGAGTGTACGGGTGCAGTTCTTC CAWSVRVQFF
TRBJ2-1 . TRBD2 TRBV28 TGTGCCAGCAGTTTGGCAGCGGGAGGGATCAATGAGCAGTTCTTC CASSLAAGGINEQFF
TRBJ1-4 . . TRBV10-1 TGCGCCAGCTCCCGAGGAGGGGAGCCTAATGAAAAACTGTTTTTT CASSRGGEPNEKLFF
TRBJ1-1 many . TRBV11-2 TGTGCCAGCAGTTTAACAGTGAACACTGAAGCTTTCTTT CASSLTVNTEAFF
TRBJ2-7 few TRBD2 TRBV25-1 TGTGCCAGCAGTGAATTTGGACTAGCGGGCTACGAGCAGTACTTC CASSEFGLAGYEQYF
TRBJ2-5 . . TRBV7-9 TGTGCCAGCAGCTTAGAGGTCCAAGAGACCCAGTACTTC CASSLEVQETQYF
TRBJ1-2 many . TRBV30 TGTGCCTGGGGGTTAAGCAGGATCTATGGCTACACCTTC CAWGLSRIYGYTF
TRBJ2-7 . . TRBV19 TGTGCCAGTAGTACGGCGGCAGGACTCTACGAGCAGTACTTC CASSTAAGLYEQYF
TRBJ1-1 . . TRBV14 TGTGCCAGCAGCCAAGTGCTCACTGAAGCTTTCTTT CASSQVLTEAFF
TRBJ1-3 few . TRBV5-1 TGCGCCAGCAGCTTGGCACCCCAATCTGGAAACACCATATATTTT CASSLAPQSGNTIYF
TRBJ2-5 . TRBD1 TRBV6-1 TGTGCCAGCGGATGGGACAGACAAGAGACCCAGTACTTC CASGWDRQETQYF
TRBJ1-1 few . TRBV18 TGTGCCAGCTCACCTCAAGGACGGGCGAACACTGAAGCTTTCTTT CASSPQGRANTEAFF
TRBJ2-2 many . TRBV5-1 TGCGCCAGCAGCTTGAGGGGCCGAGAACTAGCAAGCAGCGCGAACACCGGGGAGCTGTTTTTT CASSLRGRELASSANTGELFF
TRBJ2-7 few . TRBV6-1 TGTGCCAGCGGGAGTGTTTACGAGCAGTACTTC CASGSVYEQYF
TRBJ2-2 few TRBD2 TRBV7-9 TGTGCCAGCAGCAGCGGGAGAGGCACCGGGGAGCTGTTTTTT CASSSGRGTGELFF
TRBJ2-1 . TRBD2 TRBV7-6 TGTGCCAGCAGCTCTAGCGGGAGGGGGAGCTCCTACAATGAGCAGTTCTTC CASSSSGRGSSYNEQFF
TRBJ1-2 many . TRBV28 TGTGCCAGCAGTCCTATTACCTATGGCTACACCTTC CASSPITYGYTF
TRBJ2-7 few TRBD2 TRBV19 TGTGCCAGTAGTATCCTCCCTAGCGGGAGGACCGAGCAGTACTTC CASSILPSGRTEQYF
TRBJ1-1 many . TRBV7-9 TGTGCCAGCAGCACGAGGGACCCCCCGTCCACTGAAGCTTTCTTT CASSTRDPPSTEAFF
TRBJ2-7 few TRBD1 TRBV20-1 TGCAGTGCTCCGGGACAGTCCTCCTACGAGCAGTACTTC CSAPGQSSYEQYF
TRBJ2-5 . . TRBV9 TGTGCCAGCACCTACTCAGGGGCGCCTGGAGAGACCCAGTACTTC CASTYSGAPGETQYF
TRBJ2-1 . . TRBV24-1 TGTGCCACCAGTGATTCCCGGAGGGCCTTAACCAATGAGCAGTTCTTC CATSDSRRALTNEQFF
TRBJ2-7 . . TRBV11-2 TGTGCCAGCAGCTTAGGGCAGGCTGCGGGGCTGTACTTC CASSLGQAAGLYF
TRBJ1-5 many . TRBV3-1 TGTGCCAGCAGCCAAGAGGCGGTAGATCAGCCCCAGCATTTT CASSQEAVDQPQHF
TRBJ2-2 many TRBD1 TRBV12-3/TRBV12-4 TGTGCCAGCAGTCGCTCGGACAGGGAGGACACCGGGGAGCTGTTTTTT CASSRSDREDTGELFF
TRBJ2-1 . . TRBV7-9 TGTGCCAGCAGCTTCCCCCCCTACAATGAGCAGTTCTTC CASSFPPYNEQFF
TRBJ2-5 many . TRBV18 TGTGCCAGCTCACCACCTGGGACCCAAGAGACCCAGTACTTC CASSPPGTQETQYF
TRBJ2-1 . TRBD1 TRBV20-1 TGCAGTGCCCGGACAGGGGGCGAGAATGAGCAGTTCTTC CSARTGGENEQFF
TRBJ1-5 few . TRBV2 TGTGCCAGCAGTGACCAGGGGTTGGGTCAGCCCCAGCATTTT CASSDQGLGQPQHF
TRBJ1-3 many . TRBV28 TGTGCCAGCAGTGCCGTGGACGGACACTCTGGAAACACCATATATTTT CASSAVDGHSGNTIYF
TRBJ2-7 . . TRBV27 TGTGCCAGCAGTAGCGTTGCACAGGCCGCCTACGAGCAGTACTTC CASSSVAQAAYEQYF